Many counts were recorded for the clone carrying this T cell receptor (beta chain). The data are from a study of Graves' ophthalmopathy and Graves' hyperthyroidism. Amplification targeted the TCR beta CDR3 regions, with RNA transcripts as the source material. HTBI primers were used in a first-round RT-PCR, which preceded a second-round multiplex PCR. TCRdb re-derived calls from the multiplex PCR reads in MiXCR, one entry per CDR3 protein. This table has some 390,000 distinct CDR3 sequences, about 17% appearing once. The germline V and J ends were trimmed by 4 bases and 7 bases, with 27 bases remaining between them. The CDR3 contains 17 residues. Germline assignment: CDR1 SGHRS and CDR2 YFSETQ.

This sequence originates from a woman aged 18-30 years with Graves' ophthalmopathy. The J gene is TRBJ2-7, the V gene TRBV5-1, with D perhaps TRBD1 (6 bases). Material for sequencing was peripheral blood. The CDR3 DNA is TGCGCCAGCAGCCCCGGGACATTGTCCTTACGGTGTTGGGAGCAGTACTTC. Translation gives CASSPGTLSLRCWEQYF.